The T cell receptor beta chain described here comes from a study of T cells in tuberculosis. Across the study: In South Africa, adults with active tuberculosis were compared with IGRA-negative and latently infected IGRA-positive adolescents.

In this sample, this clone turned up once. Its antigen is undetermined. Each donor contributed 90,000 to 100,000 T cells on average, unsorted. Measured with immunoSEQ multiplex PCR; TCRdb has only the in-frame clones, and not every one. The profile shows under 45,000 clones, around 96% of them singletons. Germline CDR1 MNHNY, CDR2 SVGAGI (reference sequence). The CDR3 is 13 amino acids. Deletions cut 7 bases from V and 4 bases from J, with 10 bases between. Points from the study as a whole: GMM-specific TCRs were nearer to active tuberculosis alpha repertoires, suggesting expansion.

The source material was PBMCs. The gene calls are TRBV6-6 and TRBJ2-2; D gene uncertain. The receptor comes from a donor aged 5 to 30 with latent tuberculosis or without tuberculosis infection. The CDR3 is CASTPFVTGELFF. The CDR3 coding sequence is TGTGCCAGCACCCCGTTTGTCACCGGGGAGCTGTTTTTT.